This entry lists 28 T cell receptor beta chains sequenced from one sample in a study of STAT5B mutations in CD4+ large granular lymphocyte leukemia. Libraries were prepared by immunoSEQ multiplex PCR; TCRdb keeps only in-frame clonotypes and omits some of them. The sample yields about 8,000 clones, nearly 90% seen once. Sequencing was done on a sample of PBMCs. These receptors were collected from a woman in her 70s with CD4+ T-cell large granular lymphocyte leukemia.

The chain combines TRBV10-3 with TRBJ2-7; no clear D. Germline V CDR1 and CDR2: ENHRY, SYGVKD. There are 11 residues in the CDR3. V was shortened by 3 bases and J by 6 bases, with 6 bases between the two germline ends. The CDR3: CAISESAEQYF. CDR3 bases: TGTGCCATCAGTGAATCGGCCGAGCAGTACTTC.

The chain links TRBV18 to TRBJ1-3; TRBD1 might be the D (6 bases). The V end lost 3 bases, the J end lost 0 bases, and 9 bases lay between the germline ends. This CDR3 contains 15 residues. CDR1 is KGHSH and CDR2 is LQKENI in the germline V gene. The CDR3 bases are TGTGCCAGCTCACCGACGGACAGCTCTGGAAACACCATATATTTT. This encodes CASSPTDSSGNTIYF.

The chain recombines TRBV5-1 with TRBJ1-2, with a weak D call TRBD1 (6 bases). The V gene's germline CDR1 is SGHRS and CDR2 YFSETQ. The V end was cut by 2 bases, the J end by 2 bases, with 10 bases between. This CDR3 region has 14 residues. The CDR3: CASSFGGGNYGYTF. In DNA, the CDR3 is TGCGCCAGCAGCTTCGGCGGGGGCAACTATGGCTACACCTTC.

The chain links TRBV10-3 to TRBJ2-4; either TRBD1 or TRBD2 may supply D (7 bases each). From germline, CDR1 is ENHRY and CDR2 SYGVKD. Trimming shortened V by 3 bases and J by 1 base, and 13 bases separated the two germline ends. The CDR3 is 16 amino acids. The CDR3 loop is CAISDLQGGAKNIQYF. As DNA, the CDR3 is TGTGCCATCAGTGATCTGCAGGGGGGGGCCAAAAACATTCAGTACTTC.

The chain combines TRBV5-1 with TRBJ2-7; D assignment may be TRBD1 or TRBD2 (5 bases each). CDR1 and CDR2 from the germline V gene are SGHRS and YFSETQ. CDR3 size: 13 residues. The ends were cut back, 4 bases at V and 1 base at J, with 9 bases in the middle. The CDR3 spells CASSRDGSYEQYF. CDR3 nucleotides: TGCGCCAGCAGCCGGGACGGGTCCTACGAGCAGTACTTC. Filled out from reference TRBV5-1 and TRBJ2-7, the complete variable domain reads KAGVTQTPRYLIKTRGQQVTLSCSPISGHRSVSWYQQTPGQGLQFLFEYFSETQRNKGNFPGRFSGRQFSNSRSEMNVSTLELGDSALYLCASSRDGSYEQYFGPGTRLTVT.

This clone was counted only a few times. J is TRBJ1-6 and V is TRBV9, with TRBD1 identical over 8 bases. This CDR3 is built from 14 residues. V was clipped by 0 bases and J by 10 bases; unmatched bases: 3. Germline V CDR1 and CDR2: SGDLS, YYNGEE. The CDR3 nucleotides read TGTGCCAGCAGCGTAGGGGCAGGGGGCTCACCCCTCCACTTT. Translated: CASSVGAGGSPLHF. Combining the CDR3 with reference TRBV9 and TRBJ1-6 gives the whole variable domain DSGVTQTPKHLITATGQRVTLRCSPRSGDLSVYWYQQSLDQGLQFLIQYYNGEERAKGNILERFSAQQFPDLHSELNLSSLELGDSALYFCASSVGAGGSPLHFGNGTRLTVT.

The chain uses TRBV4-1 and TRBJ2-2; TRBD2 might be the D (5 bases). V was shortened by 0 bases and J by 8 bases, with 13 bases between the two germline ends. CDR1 MGHRA and CDR2 YSYEKL come from the germline V gene. The CDR3 extends over 15 amino acids. The CDR3 loop reads CASSQEGRRGGELFF. The CDR3 coding sequence is TGCGCCAGCAGCCAAGAGGGCAGGAGAGGGGGGGAGCTGTTTTTT.

The CDR3 reads CASSQEANSPLHF. CDR3 nucleotides: TGCGCCAGCAGCCAAGAGGCAAATTCACCCCTCCACTTT. This rearrangement joins TRBV4-3 to TRBJ1-6; D is unresolved. CDR3 length equals 13 residues. Germline CDR1 is LGHNA and CDR2 is YSLEER. The V end was cut by 0 bases, the J end by 7 bases, with 4 bases between.

The chain carries TRBV7-2 and TRBJ2-7, with D perhaps matching TRBD1 (6 bases). The CDR3 has 14 amino acids. V was trimmed by 1 base and J by 0 bases, leaving 7 bases between them. Germline lookup yields CDR1 SGHTA and CDR2 FQGNSA. CDR3 sequence reads: CASSLGRGSYEQYF. In nucleotides, the CDR3 is TGTGCCAGCAGCTTAGGCAGGGGCTCCTACGAGCAGTACTTC.

The J gene is TRBJ2-1, the V gene TRBV5-6; TRBD1 or TRBD2 may be the D gene (5 bases each). V lost 4 bases and J lost 1, with 18 bases in between. The CDR3 extends over 17 amino acids. Germline assignment: CDR1 SGHDT and CDR2 YYEEEE. The CDR3 nucleotides are TGTGCCAGCAGCACCCAGCCGGGAACAGGTTCCTACAATGAGCAGTTCTTC. It codes for CASSTQPGTGSYNEQFF.

This chain uses TRBV9 with TRBJ2-3; 8 nucleotides line up with TRBD1. The germline CDR1 and CDR2 sequences are SGDLS and YYNGEE. V gave up 4 bases and J gave up 0 bases; unmatched junction bases: 7. The CDR3 is made up of 16 amino acids. The CDR3 nucleotides are TGTGCCAGCAGCCCTCGGGACAGGACTAGCACAGATACGCAGTATTTT. Translated: CASSPRDRTSTDTQYF.

V is TRBV6-6 and J is TRBJ1-6; possible D gene TRBD1, 6 bases. The CDR3 totals 16 residues. The germline V gene has CDR1 MNHNY and CDR2 SVGAGI (reference sequence). V was clipped by 10 bases and J by 4 bases, with 20 bases between them. CDR3 sequence reads: CATKGIQGTYNSPLHF. The CDR3, as DNA: TGTGCCACCAAGGGAATACAGGGAACTTATAATTCACCCCTCCACTTT.

V gene TRBV18 combines with J gene TRBJ1-1; weak D call: TRBD1 (5 bases). Germline V gene lookup returns CDR1 KGHSH and CDR2 LQKENI. Between the trimmed V and J ends, which lost 4 bases and 6 bases, there was a span of 12 bases. The CDR3 is 13 residues long. The CDR3 reads CASSRGGRPEAFF. CDR3 bases: TGTGCCAGCTCACGGGGGGGAAGGCCTGAAGCTTTCTTT.

Concerning this clone itself: The same CDR3 is also encoded by other DNA sequences in this sample. The chain carries TRBV30 and TRBJ1-3; D gene unclear. This CDR3 contains 12 residues. The germline CDR1 and CDR2 sequences are GTSNPN and SVGIG (reference sequence). V gave up 4 bases and J gave up 0 bases, with 4 bases separating them. The CDR3 protein is CAWTGSGNTIYF. The CDR3 DNA reads as TGTGCCTGGACAGGCTCTGGAAACACCATATATTTT.

The V and J genes are TRBV7-9 and TRBJ1-1, with 11 bases that match TRBD1. The germline CDR1 and CDR2 sequences are SEHNR and FQNEAQ (reference sequence). CDR3 length: 15 residues. V lost 4 bases to trimming and J lost 4 bases; unmatched junction nucleotides: 5. The CDR3: CASSSPGTGGTEAFF. Here the CDR3 DNA reads TGTGCCAGCAGCTCACCCGGGACAGGGGGCACTGAAGCTTTCTTT.

CDR3 loop: CAISGSLGGTNEQFF. The CDR3 nucleotides are TGTGCCATCAGTGGGTCACTCGGGGGGACAAATGAGCAGTTCTTC. The rearrangement joins TRBV10-3 to TRBJ2-1, with D possibly matching TRBD2 (7 bases). Germline V gene data show CDR1 as ENHRY and CDR2 as SYGVKD. Trimming removed 4 bases at V and 7 bases at J, with 17 bases between. This CDR3 is 15 amino acids long.

The rearrangement uses TRBV5-1 and TRBJ2-5, with D tentatively TRBD1 (6 bases). Trimming took 0 bases from V and 5 from J, leaving 11 bases between them. The germline V gene encodes CDR1 SGHRS and CDR2 YFSETQ. The CDR3 consists of 14 residues. CDR3 loop: CASSLASQGETQYF. CDR3 in DNA: TGCGCCAGCAGCTTGGCCAGTCAGGGGGAGACCCAGTACTTC. The whole variable domain, remainder taken from reference TRBV5-1 and TRBJ2-5, is KAGVTQTPRYLIKTRGQQVTLSCSPISGHRSVSWYQQTPGQGLQFLFEYFSETQRNKGNFPGRFSGRQFSNSRSEMNVSTLELGDSALYLCASSLASQGETQYFGPGTRLLVL.

V is TRBV5-4 and J is TRBJ1-2; 7 nucleotides agree with TRBD1. Per germline, CDR1 SGHNT and CDR2 YYREEE (reference sequence). The CDR3 consists of 14 residues. With V trimmed by 1 base and J by 4 bases, 4 bases remained unmatched. CDR3: CASSLRGQGYGYTF. DNA of the CDR3: TGTGCCAGCAGCTTGAGGGGGCAGGGCTATGGCTACACCTTC.

The count of this clone is one. The chain recombines TRBV11-2 with TRBJ1-2, with 8 bases identical to TRBD1. Trimming at V came to 1 base and at J to 4 bases, leaving 5 bases not matched to a gene. CDR1 SGHAT and CDR2 FQNNGV come from the germline V gene. CDR3 length equals 15 residues. The CDR3 bases are TGTGCCAGCAGCTTAGGGCCGACAGGGGCCTATGGCTACACCTTC. Translating gives CASSLGPTGAYGYTF.

J is TRBJ2-1 and V is TRBV2; D is unclear. The CDR3 covers 14 residues. Germline V gene lookup returns CDR1 SNHLY and CDR2 FYNNEI. The V end was cut by 3 bases, the J end by 9 bases, with 15 bases between. The CDR3 coding sequence is TGTGCCAGCAGTGATGTCTTGGCCTCGGGTGAGCAGTTCTTC. Translating it yields CASSDVLASGEQFF. Full variable domain (remainder filled in from reference TRBV2 and TRBJ2-1): EPEVTQTPSHQVTQMGQEVILRCVPISNHLYFYWYRQILGQKVEFLVSFYNNEISEKSEIFDDQFSVERPDGSNFTLKIRSTKLEDSAMYFCASSDVLASGEQFFGPGTRLTVL.

This chain links TRBV5-1 with TRBJ2-7, with D possibly being TRBD1 (5 bases). CDR3 length: 13 residues. Trimming removed 1 base from V and 7 bases from J, with 12 bases in between. The germline gives CDR1 SGHRS, CDR2 YFSETQ. This chain's CDR3 is CASSLFSGWEQYF. CDR3 DNA: TGCGCCAGCAGCTTGTTTTCAGGGTGGGAGCAGTACTTC. Variable domain in full (rest from reference TRBV5-1 and TRBJ2-7): KAGVTQTPRYLIKTRGQQVTLSCSPISGHRSVSWYQQTPGQGLQFLFEYFSETQRNKGNFPGRFSGRQFSNSRSEMNVSTLELGDSALYLCASSLFSGWEQYFGPGTRLTVT.

This rearrangement joins TRBV5-1 to TRBJ2-5, with D perhaps TRBD1 or TRBD2 (5 bases each). This CDR3 is built from 13 residues. Germline CDR1 and CDR2: SGHRS and YFSETQ. Trimming left V 4 bases short and J 1 base short, with 8 bases between. DNA of the CDR3: TGCGCCAGCAGCCGGGACCTCCAAGAGACCCAGTACTTC. Translation: CASSRDLQETQYF.

The V gene is TRBV10-3, the J gene TRBJ2-3; D is unclear. The CDR3 sequence is 11 residues long. V was shortened by 4 bases and J by 4 bases, with 3 bases between the two germline ends. CDR1 ENHRY and CDR2 SYGVKD come from the germline V gene. In DNA, the CDR3 is TGTGCCATCAGTGTAGCAGATACGCAGTATTTT. It codes for CAISVADTQYF.

As for this clone: The junction does not match germline at one end; this may be a read error. V is TRBV6-5 and J is TRBJ1-1; 7 positions match TRBD1. CDR1 and CDR2 (germline): MNHEY, SVGAGI. CDR3 length equals 14 residues. The CDR3 reads CASSAGRDSRSVIF. The CDR3 coding sequence is TGTGCCAGCAGCGCAGGCCGGGACAGTCGGAGTGTGATCTTT.

V and J are TRBV10-3 and TRBJ2-7; 8 nucleotides match TRBD2. Unmatched junction bases numbered 0, after V lost 10 bases and J lost 1 base. The CDR3 runs to 11 residues. Germline CDR1 reads ENHRY; CDR2 reads SYGVKD. This chain's CDR3 is CASGGSYEQYF. The DNA of the CDR3 is TGTGCCAGCGGGGGGTCCTACGAGCAGTACTTC.

This clone came up a few times. V gene TRBV4-1 combines with J gene TRBJ1-1; D remains unclear. This CDR3 contains 15 residues. Trimming pared 1 base from V and 1 base from J, leaving 10 bases between. From germline, CDR1 is MGHRA and CDR2 YSYEKL. The CDR3 sequence is CASSQGYAPNTEAFF. The CDR3 nucleotides are TGCGCCAGCAGCCAAGGGTACGCACCGAACACTGAAGCTTTCTTT.

The genes are TRBV18 and TRBJ1-1, with D maybe TRBD1 (5 bases). The V and J ends lost 1 base and 1 base respectively, with 10 bases between them. CDR3 size: 15 residues. Germline CDR1 KGHSH, CDR2 LQKENI. In DNA, the CDR3 is TGTGCCAGCTCACCACGCGGGACGGGGAACACTGAAGCTTTCTTT. It encodes CASSPRGTGNTEAFF.

The chain has TRBV28 and TRBJ2-7, with TRBD1 identical over 10 bases. V trimming: 3 bases; J trimming: 4 bases; junction bases outside the gene matches: 6. The CDR3 consists of 15 residues. The germline V gene encodes CDR1 MDHEN and CDR2 SYDVKM. CDR3: CASSFARQGAYEQYF. The CDR3 nucleotides read TGTGCCAGCAGTTTTGCTCGACAGGGGGCGTACGAGCAGTACTTC.